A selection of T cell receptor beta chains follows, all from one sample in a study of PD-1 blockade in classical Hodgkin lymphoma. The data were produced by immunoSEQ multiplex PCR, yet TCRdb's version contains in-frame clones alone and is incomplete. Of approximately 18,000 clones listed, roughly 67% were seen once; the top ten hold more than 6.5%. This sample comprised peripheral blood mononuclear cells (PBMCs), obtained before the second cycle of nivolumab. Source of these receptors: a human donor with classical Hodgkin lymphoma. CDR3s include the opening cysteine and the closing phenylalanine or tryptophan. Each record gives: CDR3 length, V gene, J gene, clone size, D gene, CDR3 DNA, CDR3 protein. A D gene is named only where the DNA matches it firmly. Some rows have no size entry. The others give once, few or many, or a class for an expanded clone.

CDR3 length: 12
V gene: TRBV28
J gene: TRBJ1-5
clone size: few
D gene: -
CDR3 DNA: TGTGCCAGCACGCGGGGTCTTCAGCCCCAGCATTTT
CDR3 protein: CASTRGLQPQHF

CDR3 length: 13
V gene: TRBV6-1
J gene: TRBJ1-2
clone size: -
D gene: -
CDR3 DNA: TGTGCCAGCAGGGAGAACCCTCCCTATGGCTACACCTTC
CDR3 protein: CASRENPPYGYTF

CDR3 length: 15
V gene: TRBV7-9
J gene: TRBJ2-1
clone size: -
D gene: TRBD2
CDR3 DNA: TGTGCCAGCAGCTTAGCGGGAGGGCCCTACAATGAGCAGTTCTTC
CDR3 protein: CASSLAGGPYNEQFF

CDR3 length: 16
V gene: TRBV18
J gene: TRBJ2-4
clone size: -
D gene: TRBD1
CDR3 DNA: TGTGCCAGCTCACCGAAAGACAGGGGGCTGGAAAACATTCAGTACTTC
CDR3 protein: CASSPKDRGLENIQYF

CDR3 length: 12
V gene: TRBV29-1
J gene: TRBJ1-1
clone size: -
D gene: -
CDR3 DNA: TGCAGCGTTGAAAGGGGGAACACTGAAGCTTTCTTT
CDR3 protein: CSVERGNTEAFF

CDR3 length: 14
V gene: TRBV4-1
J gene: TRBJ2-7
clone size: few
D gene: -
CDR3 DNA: TGCGCCAGCAGCTCGGGGGCAGGATCCTACGAGCAGTACTTC
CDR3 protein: CASSSGAGSYEQYF

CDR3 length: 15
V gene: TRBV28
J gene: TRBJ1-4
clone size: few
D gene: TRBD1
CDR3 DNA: TGTGCCAGCAGCCGGACAGGTCCAACTAATGAAAAACTGTTTTTT
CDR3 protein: CASSRTGPTNEKLFF

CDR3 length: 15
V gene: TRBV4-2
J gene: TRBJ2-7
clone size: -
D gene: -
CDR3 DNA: TGTGCCAGCAGCCAAGAGGGTTATCCGCCTGGCGAGCAGTACTTC
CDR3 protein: CASSQEGYPPGEQYF

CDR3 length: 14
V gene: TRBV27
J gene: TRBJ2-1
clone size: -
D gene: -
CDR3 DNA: TGTGCCAGCACTCCCCTCGGACAGAGCAATGAGCAGTTCTTC
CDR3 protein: CASTPLGQSNEQFF

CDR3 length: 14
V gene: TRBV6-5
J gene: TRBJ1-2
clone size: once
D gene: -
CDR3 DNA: TGTGCCAGCAGTTACTCGGGGGGCTCCTATGGCTACACCTTC
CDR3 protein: CASSYSGGSYGYTF

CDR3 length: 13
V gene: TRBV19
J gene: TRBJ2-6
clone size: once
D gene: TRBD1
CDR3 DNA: TGTGCCATAAGGGGGCCGGGGGCCAACGTCCTGACTTTC
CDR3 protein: CAIRGPGANVLTF

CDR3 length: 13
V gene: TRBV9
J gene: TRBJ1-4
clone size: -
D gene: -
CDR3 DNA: TGTGCCTCCGCCAGGGAGTCGGATGAAAAACTGTTTTTT
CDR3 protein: CASARESDEKLFF

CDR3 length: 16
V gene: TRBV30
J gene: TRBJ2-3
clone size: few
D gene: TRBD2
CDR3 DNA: TGTGCCTGGATCCTCAGGACTAGCGGGAGAACAGATACGCAGTATTTT
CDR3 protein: CAWILRTSGRTDTQYF

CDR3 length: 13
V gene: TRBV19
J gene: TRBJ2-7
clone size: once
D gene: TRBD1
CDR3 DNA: TGTGCCAGTAGTACTCTGACAGGGGGCGAGCAGTACTTC
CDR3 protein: CASSTLTGGEQYF

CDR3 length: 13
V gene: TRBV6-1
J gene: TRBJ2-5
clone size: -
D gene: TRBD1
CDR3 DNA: TGTGCCAGCAGTCGGGACAGGGAGGAGACCCAGTACTTC
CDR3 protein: CASSRDREETQYF

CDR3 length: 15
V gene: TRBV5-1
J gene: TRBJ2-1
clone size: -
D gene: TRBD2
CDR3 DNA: TGCGCCAGCACGCTACTAGCGGGAGGGACCCATGAGCAGTTCTTC
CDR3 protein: CASTLLAGGTHEQFF